The 31 T cell receptor beta chains given below trace back to one sample, sequenced in a study. TCRdb processed the RT-PCR reads anew with MiXCR; each CDR3 protein has one entry. Among more than 550,000 distinct CDR3 sequences listed, approximately 15% were seen once. Sequencing used memory CD4+ T cells from blood. The source is a female donor in good health, serving as a healthy control.

This clonotype was found a few times. The chain has TRBV7-2 and TRBJ1-2; 10 nucleotides agree with TRBD1. V was clipped by 4 bases and J by 5 bases; unmatched bases: 16. The germline gives CDR1 SGHTA, CDR2 FQGNSA. The CDR3 covers 18 residues. CDR3 protein: CASSSHSVDRGRPYGYTF. In DNA form, the CDR3 reads TGTGCCAGCAGCTCGCATTCCGTAGACAGGGGGCGCCCTTATGGCTACACCTTC.

This clonotype was detected many times. The rearrangement uses TRBV5-1 and TRBJ2-1; D unresolved. Germline V gene data show CDR1 as SGHRS and CDR2 as YFSETQ. Trimming took off 3 bases at V and 3 bases at J, with 7 bases between the two ends. This CDR3 has 13 residues. The CDR3 protein is CASSSDGYNEQFF. The CDR3 region has the DNA TGCGCCAGCAGCTCGGACGGCTACAATGAGCAGTTCTTC.

The chain uses TRBV6-2 or TRBV6-3 and TRBJ1-5; D remains unclear. Deletions cut 4 bases from V and 9 bases from J, with 10 bases between. CDR3 length equals 12 residues. The germline V gene has CDR1 MNHEY and CDR2 SVGEGT. The CDR3 bases are TGTGCCAGCAGTTTCCTTGGTAGGCCCCAGCATTTT. Amino acids: CASSFLGRPQHF.

This clonotype was found a few times. The CDR3 DNA reads TGTGCCACCAGCAGAGATCTGCAGGGTGGTGGCTACACCTTC. Protein product: CATSRDLQGGGYTF. The gene calls are TRBV15 and TRBJ1-2, with D perhaps TRBD1 (5 bases). Germline loops: CDR1 LNHNV, CDR2 YYDKDF (reference sequence). CDR3 size: 14 residues. Trimming cost V 0 bases and J 7 bases, with 12 bases left between them. Full variable domain (outside the CDR3, taken from reference TRBV15 and TRBJ1-2): DAMVIQNPRYQVTQFGKPVTLSCSQTLNHNVMYWYQQKSSQAPKLLFHYYDKDFNNEADTPDNFQSRRPNTSFCFLDIRSPGLGDTAMYLCATSRDLQGGGYTFGSGTRLTVV.

In this sample, this clonotype turned up a few times. This chain links TRBV7-2 with TRBJ2-3, with TRBD2 matching over 14 bases. CDR3 length: 18 residues. The V and J ends lost 5 bases and 2 bases, in that order; junction bases with no gene match: 9. The germline V gene encodes CDR1 SGHTA and CDR2 FQGNSA. DNA of the CDR3: TGTGCCAGCAGCCGGGGGACTAGCGGGAGAGTTACCACAGATACGCAGTATTTT. As protein: CASSRGTSGRVTTDTQYF.

The V gene is TRBV28, the J gene TRBJ2-5; 14 positions match TRBD2. This CDR3 spans 18 amino acids. Germline loops: CDR1 MDHEN, CDR2 SYDVKM. J was trimmed by 3 bases and V by 7 bases; bases with no gene match: 13. CDR3 nucleotide sequence: TGTGCCAGCATCGGACTAGCGGGAGGCTCGAGGGGCGAAGAGACCCAGTACTTC. Amino acids: CASIGLAGGSRGEETQYF.

This clonotype was observed a handful of times. The chain combines TRBV28 with TRBJ1-2; D is ambiguous. The V and J ends lost 7 bases and 4 bases respectively, with 10 bases between them. The CDR3 is made up of 12 amino acids. Germline V lookup: CDR1 MDHEN, CDR2 SYDVKM. CDR3 in amino acids: CASTNRGYGYTF. The CDR3, as DNA: TGTGCCAGCACTAACCGGGGCTATGGCTACACCTTC.

The chain has TRBV20-1 and TRBJ2-3, with no clear D. Germline V CDR1 and CDR2: DFQATT, SNEGSKA (reference sequence). This CDR3 has 14 residues. With 5 bases removed from V and 2 bases from J, the gap between germline ends came to 14 bases. CDR3 in amino acids: CSADSGSATDTQYF. The CDR3 DNA reads TGCAGTGCTGATTCTGGGTCCGCCACAGATACGCAGTATTTT.

This clonotype was detected only a few times. The chain recombines TRBV30 with TRBJ2-1, with 10 bases identical to TRBD1. The CDR3 covers 16 residues. V dropped 1 base and J dropped 5; count of bases not matched to a gene: 8. Germline V gene lookup returns CDR1 GTSNPN and CDR2 SVGIG (reference sequence). The DNA of the CDR3 is TGTGCCTGGAGTGCCCCCCGGGACAGGGGAGACAATGAGCAGTTCTTC. This codes for CAWSAPRDRGDNEQFF.

The J gene is TRBJ1-1, the V gene TRBV3-1; D gene ambiguous. CDR3 size: 15 residues. V was clipped by 4 bases and J by 1 base, with 13 bases between them. CDR1 is LGHDT and CDR2 is YNNKEL in the germline V gene (reference sequence). The CDR3 region has the DNA TGTGCCAGCAGCCGTTCAATGAATGAGAACACTGAAGCTTTCTTT. Its translation: CASSRSMNENTEAFF. The entire variable domain, with the rest obtained from reference TRBV3-1 and TRBJ1-1, is as follows: DTAVSQTPKYLVTQMGNDKSIKCEQNLGHDTMYWYKQDSKKFLKIMFSYNNKELIINETVPNRFSPKSPDKAHLNLHINSLELGDSAVYFCASSRSMNENTEAFFGQGTRLTVV.

The chain employs TRBV14 and TRBJ2-1; 13 positions agree with TRBD2. The CDR3 covers 15 residues. Germline CDR1 reads SGHDN; CDR2 reads FVKESK. V shed 4 bases, J shed 14 bases, and the junction held 11 bases outside the gene matches. The CDR3 DNA follows: TGTGCCAGCAGCCCCAGGACTAGCGGGAGCGAATCTAAGTTCTTC. It encodes CASSPRTSGSESKFF. The full variable domain, rest sourced from reference TRBV14 and TRBJ2-1, is EAGVTQFPSHSVIEKGQTVTLRCDPISGHDNLYWYRRVMGKEIKFLLHFVKESKQDESGMPNNRFLAERTGGTYSTLKVQPAELEDSGVYFCASSPRTSGSESKFFGPGTRLTVL.

CDR3 coding DNA: TGTGCCAGCACCCAGGGTATGGGGAACACTGAAGCTTTCTTT. Protein product: CASTQGMGNTEAFF. This chain uses TRBV6-6 with TRBJ1-1; a possible D gene is TRBD1 (5 bases). The V end was cut by 7 bases, the J end by 1 base, with 13 bases between. This CDR3 has 14 amino acids. CDR1 and CDR2 from the germline V gene are MNHNY and SVGAGI (reference sequence).

The V call is TRBV10-3, the J call TRBJ2-1; 7 bases map to TRBD1. With V trimmed by 3 bases and J by 5 bases, 7 bases remained unmatched. From germline, CDR1 is ENHRY and CDR2 SYGVKD. The CDR3 length is 15 residues. CDR3 protein: CAISERQGRNNEQFF. The CDR3, as DNA: TGTGCCATCAGTGAACGACAGGGTCGGAACAATGAGCAGTTCTTC.

This clonotype was counted a few times. The gene calls are TRBV27 and TRBJ2-3; no reliable D call. Germline CDR1 MNHEY, CDR2 SMNVEV (reference sequence). The CDR3 covers 14 residues. With 4 bases removed from V and 1 base from J, the gap between germline ends came to 9 bases. As DNA, the CDR3 is TGTGCCAGCAGTTCAACGGTAGGCACAGATACGCAGTATTTT. Protein product: CASSSTVGTDTQYF.

This clonotype was seen ten or more times. The chain joins TRBV12-3 or TRBV12-4 to TRBJ1-1; D remains ambiguous. This CDR3 is 13 amino acids long. Trimming left V 3 bases short and J 4 bases short, with 9 bases between. CDR3 DNA sequence: TGTGCCAGCAGTTTTACCCGAGGCACTGAAGCTTTCTTT. Protein product: CASSFTRGTEAFF.

This clonotype was found a few times. The J gene is TRBJ2-7, the V gene TRBV11-1; 8 nucleotides align to TRBD1. The CDR3 extends over 15 amino acids. Germline V gives CDR1 SGHAT, CDR2 FQDESV (reference sequence). The junction had 12 bases not matched to a gene; V was cut back by 5 bases and J by 6 bases. Written as DNA, the CDR3 is TGTGCCAGCAGCGACATCGGACAGGGTCGGTCCGAGCAGTACTTC. Its translation: CASSDIGQGRSEQYF.

This clonotype was observed at least ten times. This chain links TRBV29-1 with TRBJ1-2; 10 bases match TRBD1. Trimming removed 6 bases from V and 6 bases from J; junction bases left unmatched: 7. CDR3 length: 13 residues. CDR1 is SQVTM and CDR2 is ANQGSEA in the germline V gene. CDR3 coding DNA: TGCAGCGTAGCGGCGACAGGGGGCCATGGCTACACCTTC. Protein: CSVAATGGHGYTF.

A few counts support this clonotype. The V call is TRBV28, the J call TRBJ1-5, with D maybe TRBD1 (5 bases). This CDR3 is 18 amino acids long. V was shortened by 6 bases and J by 0 bases, with 21 bases between the two germline ends. Germline V gene lookup returns CDR1 MDHEN and CDR2 SYDVKM. The CDR3 protein is CASRALGRQWYSNQPQHF. DNA of the CDR3: TGTGCCAGCAGGGCCCTGGGGCGGCAATGGTATAGCAATCAGCCCCAGCATTTT.

This clonotype was picked up many times. The V call is TRBV6-5, the J call TRBJ2-1; 12 bases align to TRBD2. CDR3 length: 17 residues. V trimming: 6 bases; J trimming: 7 bases; junction bases outside the gene matches: 13. Germline CDR1 and CDR2: MNHEY and SVGAGI. CDR3 DNA sequence: TGTGCCAGCAGACGATTTGTGACTAGCGGGAGAGCAAATGAGCAGTTCTTC. Translation: CASRRFVTSGRANEQFF.

This clonotype occurred a few times. V gene TRBV7-8 combines with J gene TRBJ1-1; D is perhaps TRBD1 (5 bases). Per germline, CDR1 SGHVS and CDR2 FQNEAQ. The germline V and J ends were trimmed by 1 base and 6 bases, with 15 bases remaining between them. The CDR3 sequence is 15 residues long. CDR3 nucleotides: TGTGCCAGCAGCTTAGAACAGGCACGAAGCGCTGAAGCTTTCTTT. It codes for CASSLEQARSAEAFF.

The chain combines TRBV10-3 with TRBJ1-5; possible D gene TRBD1, 5 bases. Trimming left V 0 bases short and J 4 bases short, with 13 bases between. Germline V CDR1 and CDR2: ENHRY, SYGVKD. This CDR3 spans 16 amino acids. The CDR3 sequence: CAISESGPAGNQPQHF. The DNA for the CDR3 is TGTGCCATCAGTGAGTCGGGGCCGGCAGGAAATCAGCCCCAGCATTTT.

This clonotype has more than one count but fewer than ten. The V call is TRBV28, the J call TRBJ2-5; 12 positions agree with TRBD2. CDR1 is MDHEN, CDR2 SYDVKM, per germline. V gave up 6 bases and J gave up 1 base; unmatched junction bases: 3. The CDR3 contains 15 residues. The CDR3 DNA is TGTGCCAGCAGCGGACTAGCGGGGCTCCAAGAGACCCAGTACTTC. It yields the protein CASSGLAGLQETQYF.

The chain employs TRBV5-1 and TRBJ2-2; 12 bases map to TRBD2. The length of the CDR3 is 17 residues. With 0 bases clipped from V and 8 bases from J, the junction kept 8 bases outside the gene matches. CDR1 and CDR2 (germline): SGHRS, YFSETQ. CDR3 protein: CASSLVGGLAGSGELFF. The CDR3 region has the DNA TGCGCCAGCAGCTTGGTTGGTGGACTAGCGGGATCGGGGGAGCTGTTTTTT.

The sample holds many counts of this clonotype. This chain connects TRBV7-2 to TRBJ2-7; TRBD2 might be the D (6 bases). V lost 1 base and J 5 bases, leaving 18 bases between the germline ends. The CDR3 contains 16 residues. Germline CDR1 and CDR2: SGHTA and FQGNSA. The CDR3 coding sequence is TGTGCCAGCAGCTTAGGAAGAGGAGGGACCGTGAACGAGCAGTACTTC. Protein product: CASSLGRGGTVNEQYF.

The gene calls are TRBV6-6 and TRBJ2-5; 11 positions match TRBD1. V was clipped by 6 bases and J by 1 base; unmatched bases: 4. CDR3 length: 15 residues. Germline lookup yields CDR1 MNHNY and CDR2 SVGAGI (reference sequence). CDR3 in DNA: TGTGCCAGCAGGGGGGACAGGGGGACCCAAGAGACCCAGTACTTC. This codes for CASRGDRGTQETQYF.

The chain employs TRBV7-6 and TRBJ1-4; no reliable D call. V lost 8 bases, J lost 4 bases, and 5 bases lay in between. Germline V CDR1 and CDR2: SGHVS, FNYEAQ. This CDR3 has 11 residues. This CDR3 is CASGINEKLFF. As DNA, the CDR3 is TGTGCCAGCGGGATTAATGAAAAACTGTTTTTT.

This clonotype was counted a few times. The gene calls are TRBV20-1 and TRBJ2-7; TRBD2 matches at 10 bases. CDR1 is DFQATT and CDR2 is SNEGSKA in the germline V gene (reference sequence). This CDR3 is built from 13 residues. Losses at the gene ends were 3 bases for V and 7 bases for J; bases not matched to a gene: 6. The CDR3 region is CSARVSGGREQYF. The CDR3 DNA reads TGCAGTGCTAGGGTTAGCGGGGGGCGTGAGCAGTACTTC.

The sample holds one count of this clonotype. No conserved phenylalanine or tryptophan is present at the end of the CDR3, so a read error is the likely explanation. The CDR3, as DNA: TGCAGTGCCTCGGGACTAGCGGGAGTCGCAGATACGCAGTATCTT. Amino acid sequence: CSASGLAGVADTQYL. J is TRBJ2-3 and V is TRBV20-1; 14 positions agree with TRBD2. Losses at the gene ends were 6 bases for V and 4 bases for J; bases not matched to a gene: 6. The CDR3 is 15 residues long. Germline lookup yields CDR1 DFQATT and CDR2 SNEGSKA (reference sequence).

The chain links TRBV5-1 to TRBJ2-1, with TRBD2 identical over 9 bases. J gave up 7 bases and V 6 bases, and 11 bases lay outside the gene matches. The CDR3 is made up of 15 amino acids. Germline CDR1 and CDR2: SGHRS and YFSETQ. As DNA, the CDR3 is TGCGCCAGCACCGTAGCGGGAGTGGAGAAAAATGAGCAGTTCTTC. It is translated as CASTVAGVEKNEQFF. The full variable domain, completed using reference TRBV5-1 and TRBJ2-1, is KAGVTQTPRYLIKTRGQQVTLSCSPISGHRSVSWYQQTPGQGLQFLFEYFSETQRNKGNFPGRFSGRQFSNSRSEMNVSTLELGDSALYLCASTVAGVEKNEQFFGPGTRLTVL.

This chain joins TRBV18 and TRBJ2-5; maybe TRBD1 (6 bases). The germline V and J ends were trimmed by 1 base and 1 base, with 10 bases remaining between them. The germline V gene encodes CDR1 KGHSH and CDR2 LQKENI. The CDR3 has 15 residues. DNA of the CDR3: TGTGCCAGCTCACCACGGGGGCCCACCCAAGAGACCCAGTACTTC. Its protein product is CASSPRGPTQETQYF.

The chain employs TRBV28 and TRBJ2-6; D is perhaps TRBD1 (7 bases). Trimming left V 5 bases short and J 0 bases short, with 17 bases between. The germline V gene has CDR1 MDHEN and CDR2 SYDVKM. The CDR3 has 18 amino acids. In DNA form, the CDR3 reads TGTGCCAGCAGTCCTCAGGGGGGCCGCCCCTCTGGGGCCAACGTCCTGACTTTC. Translated, it gives CASSPQGGRPSGANVLTF.